Presented here are 4 T cell receptor beta chains from one specimen sequenced in a study of Graves' ophthalmopathy and Graves' hyperthyroidism (dated by TCRdb to 2016 to 2019). The sequencing machine was an Illumina HiSeq 2000. For repertoire sequencing, the TCR beta CDR3 regions were amplified from RNA transcripts. A first-round RT-PCR used HTBI primers with the Qiagen OneStep RT-PCR kit, followed by a second-round multiplex PCR, size selection and purification. The public reads were reanalyzed by TCRdb: fastp trimming at Q25, MiXCR alignment, in-frame beta chains only. One record per CDR3 amino acid sequence lists the most common genes and DNA. The sample includes about 400,000 distinct CDR3 sequences, with around 21% observed a single time. Of the sample, 3% falls within the top ten clones. The specimen was peripheral blood. All receptors derive from a woman aged 18-30 years with stable Graves' hyperthyroidism. Donor details come from another sample of the same person, matched by shared clones.

Many counts were recorded for this clonotype. The gene calls are TRBV9 and TRBJ2-7, with TRBD1 matching 8 bases. This CDR3 region has 15 residues. Germline loops: CDR1 SGDLS, CDR2 YYNGEE. The V and J ends lost 0 bases and 4 bases, in that order; junction bases with no gene match: 6. CDR3 sequence reads: CASSVGTGNSYEQYF. CDR3 sequence (DNA): TGTGCCAGCAGCGTAGGGACAGGGAATAGTTACGAGCAGTACTTC. Full variable domain (rest looked up from reference TRBV9 and TRBJ2-7): DSGVTQTPKHLITATGQRVTLRCSPRSGDLSVYWYQQSLDQGLQFLIQYYNGEERAKGNILERFSAQQFPDLHSELNLSSLELGDSALYFCASSVGTGNSYEQYFGPGTRLTVT.

The chain combines TRBV30 with TRBJ1-2; D gene ambiguous. V was pared by 2 bases and J by 13 bases, with 11 bases between. Germline loops: CDR1 GTSNPN, CDR2 SVGIG (reference sequence). The CDR3 is made up of 10 amino acids. CDR3 DNA sequence: TGTGCCTGGAGTATGATTGCCCTCACCTTC. It is translated as CAWSMIALTF.

V usage is TRBV14 and J usage is TRBJ1-3, with D unclear. Germline V gene sequence: CDR1 SGHDN, CDR2 FVKESK. V lost 0 bases and J 4 bases, leaving 22 bases between the germline ends. The CDR3 contains 19 residues. The chain's CDR3 is CASSQEVKGIGGPGNTIYF. Written as DNA, the CDR3 is TGTGCCAGCAGCCAAGAGGTTAAGGGAATAGGAGGTCCCGGAAACACCATATATTTT.

This sequence joins TRBV19 and TRBJ1-1, with no clear D. The CDR3 has 13 residues. Germline-derived CDR1 and CDR2 are LNHDA and SQIVND (reference sequence). Trimming removed 4 bases at V and 6 bases at J, with 12 bases between. The CDR3 DNA reads TGTGCCAGTAGTAAGGTCCCGGGGTCTGAAGCTTTCTTT. Translating gives CASSKVPGSEAFF.